This T cell receptor (beta chain) was identified during a study of T cells expressing NK-cell markers. TCRdb re-called the 5' RACE reads; every CDR3 protein appears as one record, without DNA. Its listing shows roughly 160,000 distinct CDR3 sequences. The receptor's source is a woman between 18 and 69 years old in good health. The sequenced sample consisted of blood T cells: a sorted CD56 or NKG2C T cell subset, CD4+ or CD8+ T cells, or bulk PBMC T cells (not recorded which).

This CDR3 reads CASSPRQQETQYF. The V and J genes are TRBV18 and TRBJ2-5; no DNA is available, so the TRBD1 call from TCRdb remains unchecked. Germline V gives CDR1 KGHSH, CDR2 LQKENI. The CDR3 is 13 amino acids.